The 22 T cell receptor beta chains reported below all come from one sample, sequenced in a study of shared clonotypes between healthy human individuals. Positively selected for CCR7, the CD45RO-negative cells used as naive CD8 cells excluded terminally differentiated effector memory CD45RA+ cells. Clones were read by immunoSEQ multiplex PCR, and TCRdb kept only the in-frame ones, dropping some. The sample has around 2,100,000 clones, less than 95% seen once; the top ten hold roughly 1%. The sample comprised naive CD8+ T cells sorted from blood. These receptors were taken from a man in his late teens or twenties in good health.

This clone was picked up one time. V gene TRBV7-3 combines with J gene TRBJ2-7, with D tentatively TRBD1 or TRBD2 (6 bases each). This CDR3 region has 13 residues. Trimming took 4 bases from V and 3 from J, leaving 10 bases between them. Germline assignment: CDR1 SGHTA and CDR2 FQGTGA. The CDR3 loop is CASSWGADYEQYF. Here the CDR3 DNA reads TGTGCCAGCAGCTGGGGGGCAGACTACGAGCAGTACTTC.

This chain uses TRBV11-2 with TRBJ2-7; a possible D gene is TRBD2 (6 bases). CDR1 is SGHAT and CDR2 is FQNNGV in the germline V gene. Trimming pared 5 bases from V and 5 bases from J, leaving 16 bases between. This CDR3 region has 14 residues. The CDR3 coding sequence is TGTGCCAGCAGCGGATCGGGAGCGTCCGACGAGCAGTACTTC. This translates into CASSGSGASDEQYF.

J is TRBJ2-2 and V is TRBV30; D is perhaps TRBD2 (6 bases). CDR3 size: 13 residues. Per germline, CDR1 GTSNPN and CDR2 SVGIG (reference sequence). Trimming took off 0 bases at V and 6 bases at J, with 8 bases between the two ends. The CDR3 DNA is TGTGCCTGGAGTGTCGCGGGGCCCGGGGAGCTGTTTTTT. This encodes CAWSVAGPGELFF.

This rearrangement joins TRBV4-1 to TRBJ2-7, with 11 bases matching TRBD2. The CDR3 length is 16 residues. The ends lost 0 bases at V and 10 bases at J; junction bases unmatched: 11. Germline loops: CDR1 MGHRA, CDR2 YSYEKL. In DNA, the CDR3 is TGCGCCAGCAGCCAAGATTATGCACTAGCGGGAGTCCTCCAGTACTTC. Translated: CASSQDYALAGVLQYF.

In the case of this clone: Other DNA variants within this sample encode the same CDR3. The rearrangement joins TRBV9 to TRBJ1-2, with D tentatively TRBD1 (5 bases). CDR3 length: 13 residues. Germline CDR1 is SGDLS and CDR2 is YYNGEE. Trimming shortened V by 2 bases and J by 4 bases, and 9 bases separated the two germline ends. In nucleotides, the CDR3 is TGTGCCAGCAGCGTCGAGGGGAGCTATGGCTACACCTTC. Translating it yields CASSVEGSYGYTF.

This clone was seen a single time. The chain has TRBV4-3 and TRBJ2-7; D is unclear. The V and J ends lost 1 base and 2 bases respectively, with 6 bases between them. Per the germline V gene, CDR1 is LGHNA and CDR2 is YSLEER. This CDR3 spans 13 amino acids. CDR3 bases: TGCGCCAGCAGCCAAGGGGTCACCTACGAGCAGTACTTC. It is translated as CASSQGVTYEQYF.

This sequence joins TRBV5-1 and TRBJ1-1; D call uncertain. The CDR3 runs 10 residues. Germline-derived CDR1 and CDR2 are SGHRS and YFSETQ. V was cut by 3 bases and J by 10 bases, with 7 bases left in between. CDR3 nucleotide sequence: TGCGCCAGCAGCTCGCCGCTAGCTTTCTTT. Translating gives CASSSPLAFF.

The rearrangement uses TRBV14 and TRBJ2-3; D is ambiguous. V lost 0 bases, J lost 2 bases, and 15 bases lay in between. The CDR3 runs 17 residues. Germline-derived CDR1 and CDR2 are SGHDN and FVKESK. CDR3: CASSQDEYRINTDTQYF. Here the CDR3 DNA reads TGTGCCAGCAGCCAAGATGAATATAGGATAAACACAGATACGCAGTATTTT. Together with reference TRBV14 and TRBJ2-3, the CDR3 gives the full variable domain: EAGVTQFPSHSVIEKGQTVTLRCDPISGHDNLYWYRRVMGKEIKFLLHFVKESKQDESGMPNNRFLAERTGGTYSTLKVQPAELEDSGVYFCASSQDEYRINTDTQYFGPGTRLTVL.

The V gene is TRBV11-2, the J gene TRBJ2-3; 9 bases are shared with TRBD1. Looked up from germline, CDR1 is SGHAT and CDR2 is FQNNGV. The V and J ends lost 0 bases and 1 base, in that order; junction bases with no gene match: 2. CDR3 length: 16 residues. The CDR3 is CASSLDRTGGTDTQYF. CDR3 nucleotide sequence: TGTGCCAGCAGCTTAGATCGGACAGGGGGCACAGATACGCAGTATTTT.

The genes are TRBV27 and TRBJ2-7, with 8 bases lining up with TRBD1. This CDR3 contains 15 residues. CDR1 is MNHEY, CDR2 SMNVEV, per germline (reference sequence). After removal of 3 bases from V and 6 bases from J, the junction contained 10 bases not matched to a gene. The CDR3 DNA sequence: TGTGCCAGCAGTTTCTTGCAGGACAGGGAAGGCGAGCAGTACTTC. Its protein is CASSFLQDREGEQYF.

The genes are TRBV5-6 and TRBJ1-2, with a possible D match to TRBD1 (6 bases). The V gene lost 4 bases and the J gene lost 0 bases, with 13 bases spanning the gap. The CDR3 is 15 amino acids. The V gene's germline CDR1 is SGHDT and CDR2 YYEEEE. CDR3 protein: CASSPPAGANYGYTF. The DNA for the CDR3 is TGTGCCAGCAGCCCTCCCGCAGGGGCTAACTATGGCTACACCTTC.

In regard to this clone: Other nucleotide sequences from this sample produce the same CDR3. The chain combines TRBV4-1 with TRBJ2-2, with TRBD1 matching over 7 bases. This CDR3 has 15 amino acids. V lost 4 bases to trimming and J lost 2 bases; unmatched junction nucleotides: 4. Germline CDR1 and CDR2: MGHRA and YSYEKL. In nucleotides, the CDR3 is TGCGCCAGCAGCCTACGGGACAGAAACACCGGGGAGCTGTTTTTT. It is translated as CASSLRDRNTGELFF.

This sequence joins TRBV6-5 and TRBJ2-5; D remains ambiguous. The ends were cut back, 6 bases at V and 1 base at J, with 9 bases in the middle. The CDR3 is 13 amino acids. Germline V lookup: CDR1 MNHEY, CDR2 SVGAGI. CDR3 sequence (DNA): TGTGCCAGCAGGGGTCTAGGCCAAGAGACCCAGTACTTC. This sequence encodes CASRGLGQETQYF.

The V gene is TRBV5-1, the J gene TRBJ2-3, with D possibly TRBD1 on 6 matching bases. V lost 0 bases and J 6 bases, leaving 14 bases between the germline ends. Germline CDR1 SGHRS, CDR2 YFSETQ. The CDR3 spans 15 residues. The CDR3 reads CASSLDRAEADTQYF. The DNA of the CDR3 is TGCGCCAGCAGCTTGGACAGGGCCGAGGCGGATACGCAGTATTTT.

V is TRBV6-1 and J is TRBJ2-1; D is unresolved. The CDR3 has 13 amino acids. Germline V gene sequence: CDR1 MNHNS, CDR2 SASEGT. Trimming removed 4 bases at V and 6 bases at J, with 10 bases between. CDR3 in DNA: TGTGCCAGCAGTGGGGAAGCGAGCAATGAGCAGTTCTTC. Translated, it gives CASSGEASNEQFF.

V usage is TRBV29-1 and J usage is TRBJ1-2; weak D call: TRBD1 (5 bases). The CDR3 is 17 amino acids. Trimming removed 8 bases at V and 0 bases at J, with 25 bases between. Germline V lookup: CDR1 SQVTM, CDR2 ANQGSEA. In DNA, the CDR3 is TGCAGCACCCTAGGAACCTACGGGGCTAACGCTAACTATGGCTACACCTTC. It translates to CSTLGTYGANANYGYTF.

The chain recombines TRBV12-5 with TRBJ2-5, with D perhaps TRBD1 (7 bases). The CDR3 spans 15 residues. Trimming took 1 base from V and 5 from J, leaving 14 bases between them. The germline V gene encodes CDR1 LGHNT and CDR2 FRNRAP. CDR3 DNA sequence: TGTGCTAGTGGTTTGGGGGCAGGGGGGATTGAGACCCAGTACTTC. This encodes CASGLGAGGIETQYF.

In its sample, this clone was seen a few times. The J gene is TRBJ1-1, the V gene TRBV19; D remains unclear. The germline CDR1 and CDR2 sequences are LNHDA and SQIVND (reference sequence). The CDR3 runs to 12 residues. V shed 5 bases and J shed 5 bases, with 9 bases lying between them. CDR3 protein: CASSLGPTEAFF. CDR3 DNA sequence: TGTGCCAGTAGTCTCGGGCCGACTGAAGCTTTCTTT.

V and J are TRBV4-2 and TRBJ2-2, with D maybe TRBD2 (5 bases). Trimming cost V 1 base and J 1 base, with 7 bases left between them. The CDR3 has 15 residues. Per the germline V gene, CDR1 is LGHNA and CDR2 is YNFKEQ. As DNA, the CDR3 is TGTGCCAGCAGCCAAGGACTAATGAACACCGGGGAGCTGTTTTTT. Translation: CASSQGLMNTGELFF.

The V call is TRBV2, the J call TRBJ2-1; TRBD2 matches 7 bases. Germline V CDR1 and CDR2: SNHLY, FYNNEI. The CDR3 runs to 14 residues. V lost 8 bases and J lost 6; bases outside the gene matches: 10. The CDR3 nucleotides are TGTGCCAGCCTTGTGCTAGCGGATGCCAATGAGCAGTTCTTC. Its protein is CASLVLADANEQFF.

This chain uses TRBV6-5 with TRBJ2-7; D is perhaps TRBD2 (5 bases). CDR1 is MNHEY, CDR2 SVGAGI, per germline. V was cut by 2 bases and J by 0 bases, with 14 bases left in between. The CDR3 has 16 amino acids. The CDR3 DNA reads TGTGCCAGCAGTTACAAGAGGGCCATCCTCTCCTACGAGCAGTACTTC. Encoded protein: CASSYKRAILSYEQYF.

The rearrangement uses TRBV5-8 and TRBJ1-1, with D unresolved. Germline CDR1 SGHTS, CDR2 YDEGEE. CDR3 length equals 14 residues. Deletions cut 0 bases from V and 2 bases from J, with 8 bases between. CDR3 residues: CASSLGQVNTEAFF. In DNA, the CDR3 is TGTGCCAGCAGCTTGGGGCAGGTCAACACTGAAGCTTTCTTT.